This TCR beta chain was sequenced in a study of blood T cell repertoires in COVID-19. Study as a whole: PBMCs, B-cell-depleted T cells, or T cells provided the cDNA or gDNA that made up the material.

Germline values: CDR1 MDHEN, CDR2 SYDVKM. CDR3 size: 18 residues. V trimming: 4 bases; J trimming: 0 bases; junction bases outside the gene matches: 7. Original processing methods: Cell counts per sample came from amplifying reference gene primers. The assay was immunoSEQ multiplex PCR, and TCRdb's table has in-frame clones only and misses some. For V, J and clone size, that table is used; D and trimming come from the DNA. The data hold over 250,000 clones, with 70% to 90% observed a single time. The origin of this receptor is a man aged 50-60 years with active or convalescent COVID-19. The rearrangement links TRBV28 to TRBJ1-6; 9 bases map to TRBD1. Sample: peripheral blood. In nucleotides, the CDR3 is TGTGCCAGCAGTTCCGGGACAGGGTACAGCTCCTATAATTCACCCCTCCACTTT. Amino acids: CASSSGTGYSSYNSPLHF. Filled out from reference TRBV28 and TRBJ1-6, the complete variable domain reads DVKVTQSSRYLVKRTGEKVFLECVQDMDHENMFWYRQDPGLGLRLIYFSYDVKMKEKGDIPEGYSVSREKKERFSLILESASTNQTSMYLCASSSGTGYSSYNSPLHFGNGTRLTVT.